This is a list of T cell receptor beta chains from one sample in a study of response to subunit inactivated influenza vaccine. TCRdb fed the RT-PCR reads into MiXCR, producing one record per CDR3 protein. The table shows some 850,000 distinct CDR3 sequences, with about 18% occurring only once. The sequences come from PBMCs from blood, collected about 5 days after vaccination. These receptors were taken from a man aged 50 to 60 who received an inactivated influenza vaccine. Each CDR3 is given with its conserved first and last residue. The order of the fields is CDR3 length, V gene, clone size, D gene, J gene, CDR3 protein, CDR3 DNA. A D gene is named only where the DNA matches it firmly. Some rows have no size entry. The others give once, few or many, or a class for an expanded clone.

>13|TRBV5-5|-|-|TRBJ1-1
CASSLVPYAEAFF
TGTGCCAGCAGCTTGGTTCCTTACGCTGAAGCTTTCTTT
>14|TRBV10-3|few|-|TRBJ1-1
CAISEFQGNTEAFF
TGTGCCATCAGTGAATTTCAGGGGAACACTGAAGCTTTCTTT
>14|TRBV7-2|-|TRBD1|TRBJ2-3
CASSFGQGVGTQYF
TGTGCCAGCAGCTTCGGACAGGGGGTCGGTACGCAGTATTTT
>15|TRBV28|few|TRBD1|TRBJ2-1
CASSSPGQGGNEQFF
TGTGCCAGCAGCTCACCGGGACAGGGGGGCAATGAGCAGTTCTTC
>13|TRBV5-1|-|-|TRBJ2-1
CASRQDADGEQFF
TGCGCCAGCAGGCAAGACGCAGACGGTGAGCAGTTCTTC
>15|TRBV9|-|-|TRBJ2-2
CASSVDWGVTGELFF
TGTGCCAGCAGCGTAGACTGGGGGGTCACCGGGGAGCTGTTTTTT
>15|TRBV7-2|-|-|TRBJ2-5
CASSPGGGKAETQYF
TGTGCCAGCAGTCCTGGGGGCGGGAAGGCAGAGACCCAGTACTTC
>14|TRBV4-3|few|TRBD2|TRBJ2-5
CASSQTGLALTQYF
TGCGCCAGCAGCCAAACGGGACTAGCGTTGACCCAGTACTTC
>19|TRBV6-2/TRBV6-3|-|TRBD2|TRBJ2-1
CASSYSILAGTSSYNEQFF
TGTGCCAGCAGTTACTCGATATTAGCGGGAACAAGCTCCTACAATGAGCAGTTCTTC
>20|TRBV12-3/TRBV12-4|many|TRBD1|TRBJ1-1
CASSAGGLDRGIWRRTEAFF
TGTGCCAGCAGTGCTGGGGGTTTGGACAGGGGGATTTGGAGGAGGACTGAAGCTTTCTTT
>13|TRBV7-9|-|TRBD1|TRBJ2-7
CASSHRDSYEQYF
TGTGCCAGCAGCCACCGGGACAGCTACGAGCAGTACTTC
>14|TRBV4-3|-|-|TRBJ2-5
CASSPLALQETQYF
TGCGCCAGCAGCCCCTTAGCGCTCCAAGAGACCCAGTACTTC
>12|TRBV12-3/TRBV12-4|-|-|TRBJ2-1
CASSWGAGEQFF
TGTGCCAGCAGCTGGGGGGCCGGTGAGCAGTTCTTC
>14|TRBV6-1|few|-|TRBJ2-7
CASSPGGGRWEQYF
TGTGCCAGCAGTCCGGGTGGGGGGCGCTGGGAGCAGTACTTC
>18|TRBV12-3/TRBV12-4|few|TRBD1|TRBJ2-5
CASSWGTGAKGHQETQYF
TGTGCCAGCAGTTGGGGGACAGGGGCTAAGGGGCACCAAGAGACCCAGTACTTC
>23|TRBV11-3|-|-|TRBJ2-6
CASSLGTGGLREGQRSGANVLTF
TGTGCCAGCAGCTTAGGGACAGGGGGTCTGCGGGAGGGCCAACGTTCTGGGGCCAACGTCCTGACTTTC
>14|TRBV5-1|few|TRBD1|TRBJ2-7
CASSPQGSSYEQYF
TGTGCCAGCTCACCACAGGGGTCCTCCTACGAGCAGTACTTC
>15|TRBV7-2|many|-|TRBJ2-2
CASSLAGLNTGELFF
TGTGCCAGCAGCTTAGCGGGGCTGAACACCGGGGAGCTGTTTTTT
>13|TRBV29-1|few|-|TRBJ2-7
CSVVDRAPYEQYF
TGCAGCGTTGTAGACAGAGCCCCCTACGAGCAGTACTTC
>13|TRBV29-1|few|-|TRBJ1-1
CSVERRLNTEAFF
TGCAGCGTTGAAAGGCGGTTGAACACTGAAGCTTTCTTT
>14|TRBV7-9|-|TRBD2|TRBJ2-5
CASSPRTSVGTQYF
TGTGCCAGCAGCCCGAGGACTAGCGTCGGGACCCAGTACTTC
>13|TRBV7-8|many|-|TRBJ2-7
CASSGVQGGEQYF
TGTGCCAGCAGCGGGGTGCAGGGTGGCGAGCAGTACTTC
>14|TRBV5-1|few|-|TRBJ1-2
CASRQGTANYGYTF
TGCGCCAGCAGACAAGGGACGGCTAACTATGGCTACACCTTC
>16|TRBV28|-|TRBD1|TRBJ1-5
CASSTPGTGGNQPQHF
TGTGCCAGCAGTACCCCAGGGACAGGGGGGAATCAGCCCCAGCATTTT
>14|TRBV7-2|few|-|TRBJ2-7
CASSPRTDYYEQYF
TGTGCCAGCAGCCCACGGACAGACTACTACGAGCAGTACTTC
>14|TRBV5-5|-|-|TRBJ2-5
CASSSGRRQETQYF
TGTGCCAGCAGCTCGGGACGGAGACAAGAGACCCAGTACTTC
>15|TRBV20-1|-|-|TRBJ2-3
CSANRGGRVTDTQYF
TGCAGTGCAAACAGGGGGGGCAGGGTCACAGATACGCAGTATTTT
>14|TRBV11-2|-|-|TRBJ2-3
CASSLRLDTDTQYF
TGTGCCAGCAGCTTGAGACTAGACACAGATACGCAGTATTTT
>13|TRBV20-1|-|TRBD2|TRBJ2-5
CSASSGGGETQYF
TGCAGTGCTAGTAGTGGCGGGGGAGAGACCCAGTACTTC
>14|TRBV20-1|many|-|TRBJ2-5
CSARRPLGQGTQYF
TGCAGTGCCCGTCGGCCCTTGGGACAAGGGACCCAGTACTTC
>15|TRBV27|-|-|TRBJ2-7
CASSPRWQTSYEQYF
TGTGCCAGCAGTCCCCGTTGGCAGACCTCCTACGAGCAGTACTTC
>15|TRBV9|few|-|TRBJ2-1
CASSVGISSAGEQFF
TGTGCCAGCAGCGTAGGAATATCCTCGGCTGGTGAGCAGTTCTTC
>17|TRBV20-1|few|TRBD2|TRBJ2-3
CSASAPGLAGNTDTQYF
TGCAGTGCTAGCGCACCGGGACTAGCGGGGAACACAGATACGCAGTATTTT
>14|TRBV5-1|few|-|TRBJ2-5
CASSSFGDPETQYF
TGCGCCAGCAGCTCGTTTGGGGATCCAGAGACCCAGTACTTC
>17|TRBV7-9|few|TRBD1|TRBJ2-3
CASSFFALGTVGDTQYF
TGTGCCAGCAGCTTTTTTGCTTTGGGGACAGTCGGAGATACGCAGTATTTT
>20|TRBV4-3|few|TRBD2|TRBJ2-3
CASSQYSLGASGGATDTQYF
TGCGCCAGCAGCCAATACTCCCTAGGGGCTAGCGGGGGGGCCACAGATACGCAGTATTTT
>13|TRBV20-1|few|TRBD1|TRBJ1-5
CALPGGYNQPQHF
TGCGCGCTCCCAGGGGGATACAATCAGCCCCAGCATTTT
>15|TRBV5-1|few|TRBD2|TRBJ2-1
CASRTGTSGGYEQFF
TGCGCCAGCAGAACCGGGACTAGCGGGGGATATGAGCAGTTCTTC
>15|TRBV28|-|-|TRBJ2-1
CASILGGTNNNEQFF
TGTGCCAGCATCCTAGGGGGGACTAACAACAATGAGCAGTTCTTC
>14|TRBV29-1|few|-|TRBJ2-7
CSVALSGPLGEQYF
TGCAGCGTTGCCCTCAGCGGTCCCCTTGGCGAGCAGTACTTC
>15|TRBV5-1|-|TRBD1|TRBJ2-3
CASSRGGTGADTQYF
TGCGCCAGCAGCCGGGGTGGGACAGGGGCGGATACGCAGTATTTT
>15|TRBV12-3/TRBV12-4|-|-|TRBJ2-3
CASSARGGGTDTQYF
TGTGCCAGCAGTGCAAGGGGTGGGGGCACAGATACGCAGTATTTT
>15|TRBV10-3|many|-|TRBJ2-7
CAISLEQGSVGEQYF
TGTGCCATCAGCCTAGAACAGGGTAGTGTGGGCGAGCAGTACTTC
>15|TRBV18|-|-|TRBJ2-7
CASSLADSFYYEQYF
TGTGCCAGCTCACTCGCGGACAGTTTCTACTACGAGCAGTACTTC
>16|TRBV2|-|TRBD2|TRBJ2-1
CASSGDRAGAHNEQFF
TGTGCCAGCAGTGGAGATCGAGCGGGAGCACACAATGAGCAGTTCTTC
>13|TRBV3-1|-|-|TRBJ1-1
CASSQGGGSEAFF
TGTGCCAGCAGCCAAGGAGGGGGGTCTGAAGCTTTCTTT
>17|TRBV4-1|-|TRBD1|TRBJ1-5
CASSQGPGTGKNQPQHF
TGCGCCAGCAGCCAGGGACCCGGGACAGGGAAGAATCAGCCCCAGCATTTT
>14|TRBV20-1|few|-|TRBJ2-1
CSARPGLALNEQFF
TGCAGTGCTAGACCGGGACTCGCCTTAAATGAGCAGTTCTTC
>19|TRBV4-2|-|TRBD1|TRBJ1-5
CASSQGPGTALSGNQPQHF
TGTGCCAGCAGCCAAGGGCCCGGGACAGCCCTCTCTGGCAATCAGCCCCAGCATTTT
>16|TRBV24-1|-|-|TRBJ2-2
CATSDPGTVNTGELFF
TGTGCCACCAGTGACCCCGGGACGGTGAACACCGGGGAGCTGTTTTTT
>15|TRBV12-3/TRBV12-4|few|TRBD1|TRBJ1-2
CASSTLQGVPRGYTF
TGTGCCAGCAGTACGCTACAGGGGGTTCCCAGAGGCTACACCTTC
>15|TRBV12-3/TRBV12-4|few|-|TRBJ1-5
CASSLMVNSNQPQHF
TGTGCCAGCAGTTTAATGGTCAATAGCAATCAGCCCCAGCATTTT
>14|TRBV28|-|TRBD2|TRBJ2-7
CASIGGGAGYEQYF
TGTGCCAGCATAGGCGGGGGGGCGGGTTACGAGCAGTACTTC
>16|TRBV20-1|-|TRBD2|TRBJ2-3
CSALSSGTTSTDTQYF
TGCAGTGCTCTCTCTAGCGGGACGACTAGCACAGATACGCAGTATTTT
>15|TRBV18|-|-|TRBJ2-1
CASSQSGGPYNEQFF
TGTGCCAGCTCACAAAGTGGGGGACCTTACAATGAGCAGTTCTTC